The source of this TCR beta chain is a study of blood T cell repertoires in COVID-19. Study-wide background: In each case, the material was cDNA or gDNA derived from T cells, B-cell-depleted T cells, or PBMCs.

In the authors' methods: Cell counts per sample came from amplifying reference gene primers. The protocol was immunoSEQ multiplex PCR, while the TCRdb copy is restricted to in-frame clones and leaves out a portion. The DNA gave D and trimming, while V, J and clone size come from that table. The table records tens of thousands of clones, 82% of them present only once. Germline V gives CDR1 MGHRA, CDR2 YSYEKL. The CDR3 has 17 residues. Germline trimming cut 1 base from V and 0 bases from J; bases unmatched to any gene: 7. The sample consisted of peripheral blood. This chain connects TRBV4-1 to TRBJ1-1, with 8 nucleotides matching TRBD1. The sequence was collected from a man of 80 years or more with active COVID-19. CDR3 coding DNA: TGCGCCAGCAGCCAAGGGACAGGGTCACCGATGAACACTGAAGCTTTCTTT. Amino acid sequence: CASSQGTGSPMNTEAFF.